Below are 16 T cell receptor beta chains sequenced from a single sample in a study of control samples from healthy donors and cancer patients. Assay: immunoSEQ multiplex PCR; the TCRdb copy retains only in-frame clones and omits some. The sample consists of roughly 88,000 clones, 80% to 95% of them appearing once. Material: blood. The receptors originated from a woman younger than 45 in good health.

The chain uses TRBV5-5 and TRBJ1-5, with D unclear. The germline CDR1 and CDR2 sequences are SGHKS and YYEKEE (reference sequence). The CDR3 is made up of 15 amino acids. Trimming left V 4 bases short and J 1 base short, with 12 bases between. CDR3 loop: CASSPMDSSNQPQHF. The CDR3 nucleotides are TGTGCCAGCAGCCCTATGGATTCGAGCAATCAGCCCCAGCATTTT.

V gene TRBV5-6 combines with J gene TRBJ2-1; D is perhaps TRBD2 (6 bases). Germline V gives CDR1 SGHDT, CDR2 YYEEEE. Deletions cut 1 base from V and 7 bases from J, with 12 bases between. This CDR3 contains 14 residues. CDR3 bases: TGTGCCAGCAGCTTGTACGGGGGAATTAATGAGCAGTTCTTC. Translation: CASSLYGGINEQFF.

Judged by abundance, this clone is medium-sized. The chain uses TRBV5-6 and TRBJ1-5; possibly TRBD1 for D (6 bases). The germline gives CDR1 SGHDT, CDR2 YYEEEE. The ends were cut back, 4 bases at V and 7 bases at J, with 15 bases in the middle. The CDR3 totals 14 residues. CDR3 sequence: CASSRLRGGQPQHF. CDR3 DNA sequence: TGTGCCAGCAGCCGGCTCAGGGGTGGCCAGCCCCAGCATTTT.

The genes are TRBV21-1 and TRBJ2-1; TRBD1 is taken as the D call from the table, unchecked against the DNA. TRBV21-1 is listed as a pseudogene. This CDR3 is 16 amino acids long. CDR3 nucleotide sequence: TGTGCCAGCAGAATCCGGAGACAGGGAAAGCACAATGAGCAGTTCTTC. Amino acid sequence: CASRIRRQGKHNEQFF.

The chain uses TRBV18 and TRBJ1-6; D might be TRBD1 (6 bases). Germline assignment: CDR1 KGHSH and CDR2 LQKENI. V was clipped by 3 bases and J by 8 bases, with 17 bases between them. The CDR3 is 16 residues long. CDR3 region: CASSPATGTKDSPLHF. The CDR3, as DNA: TGTGCCAGCTCACCGGCGACCGGGACAAAAGATTCACCCCTCCACTTT.

The rearrangement joins TRBV7-8 to TRBJ1-3, with unresolved D. Germline V gives CDR1 SGHVS, CDR2 FQNEAQ. V was trimmed by 4 bases and J by 4 bases, leaving 14 bases between them. The CDR3 spans 15 residues. The CDR3 coding sequence is TGTGCCAGCAGCTCACGACGGTTCTCCGGAAACACCATATATTTT. The encoded protein is CASSSRRFSGNTIYF.

V and J are TRBV6-5 and TRBJ2-1, with 11 positions matching TRBD2. Trimming cost V 3 bases and J 6 bases; bases outside gene matches: 1. CDR3 length: 14 amino acids. Germline V gives CDR1 MNHEY, CDR2 SVGAGI. In nucleotides, the CDR3 is TGTGCCAGCAGTTATACTAGCGGGAGCAATGAGCAGTTCTTC. It yields the protein CASSYTSGSNEQFF.

V gene TRBV10-1 combines with J gene TRBJ1-1; D not resolved. The germline V and J ends were trimmed by 0 bases and 3 bases, with 17 bases remaining between them. This CDR3 has 17 amino acids. Germline V CDR1 and CDR2: WNHNN, SYGVQD (reference sequence). The CDR3 spells CASSESTRQSEDTEAFF. The CDR3 nucleotides are TGCGCCAGCAGTGAGTCGACTCGACAAAGTGAAGACACTGAAGCTTTCTTT.

This chain links TRBV7-2 with TRBJ2-2, with 8 bases that match TRBD2. The CDR3 is made up of 14 amino acids. The V gene end was trimmed by 6 bases and the J gene end by 4 bases; junction bases not matched to a gene: 4. The germline V gene has CDR1 SGHTA and CDR2 FQGNSA. CDR3 sequence: CASRVAGSTGELFF. Written as DNA, the CDR3 is TGTGCCAGCAGGGTAGCGGGATCCACCGGGGAGCTGTTTTTT.

The chain recombines TRBV28 with TRBJ1-2; 8 bases match TRBD1. CDR3 length: 11 amino acids. In germline, CDR1 is MDHEN, CDR2 SYDVKM. V was clipped by 10 bases and J by 10 bases; unmatched bases: 8. In DNA, the CDR3 is TGTGCCATCTACAGGGGGGGAGACTACACCTTC. Residues: CAIYRGGDYTF.

The table lists this clone with a count of one. This chain connects TRBV7-2 to TRBJ2-1; D is unresolved. Germline CDR1 reads SGHTA; CDR2 reads FQGNSA. This CDR3 comprises 18 residues. The ends were cut back, 1 base at V and 9 bases at J, with 25 bases in the middle. The DNA for the CDR3 is TGTGCCAGCAGCTTAGGTGCGCCGGGTAGTGCCCATAATATTGAGCAGTTCTTC. The encoded protein is CASSLGAPGSAHNIEQFF.

V is TRBV23-1 and J is TRBJ2-7; the D gene is possibly TRBD2 (5 bases). TRBV23-1 is recorded as an ORF, its role being uncertain. The CDR3 totals 15 residues. Between the trimmed V and J ends, which lost 9 bases and 2 bases, there was a span of 20 bases. For the CDR3, the DNA is TGCGCCAGAATTCAAAGAGGGTCCTCCACCTACGAGCAGTACTTC. Its protein product is CARIQRGSSTYEQYF.

The genes are TRBV6-4 and TRBJ2-3; D is ambiguous. Germline V lookup: CDR1 MRHNA, CDR2 SNTAGT. Trimming took 2 bases from V and 1 from J, leaving 10 bases between them. The CDR3 is 15 amino acids. The CDR3 sequence is CASSDRGHRTDTQYF. CDR3 bases: TGTGCCAGCAGTGACCGAGGCCACCGCACAGATACGCAGTATTTT.

The rearrangement links TRBV6-5 to TRBJ2-7, with 11 positions matching TRBD1. CDR3 size: 14 residues. The V gene end was trimmed by 6 bases and the J gene end by 2 bases; junction bases not matched to a gene: 3. CDR1 is MNHEY and CDR2 is SVGAGI in the germline V gene. The CDR3 DNA sequence: TGTGCCAGCAGCGTGGACAGGGGGCCCTACGAGCAGTACTTC. This codes for CASSVDRGPYEQYF.

The chain couples TRBV9 to TRBJ2-7; 10 bases map to TRBD1. V lost 4 bases to trimming and J lost 2 bases; unmatched junction nucleotides: 9. The CDR3 is made up of 16 amino acids. In germline, CDR1 is SGDLS, CDR2 YYNGEE. The CDR3: CASSLGGGQGTYEQYF. CDR3 in DNA: TGTGCCAGCAGCTTAGGGGGGGGACAGGGGACCTACGAGCAGTACTTC.

This chain connects TRBV20-1 to TRBJ1-1; no definite D call. Germline lookup yields CDR1 DFQATT and CDR2 SNEGSKA (reference sequence). The CDR3 totals 11 residues. The CDR3 loop reads CSPDGYTEAFF. The CDR3 region has the DNA TGCAGCCCTGACGGGTACACTGAAGCTTTCTTT.